The subject of this entry is one TCR beta chain. What it recognizes is unknown. The entry originates in a study of blood T cells in healthy people across ages. Study-wide findings and caveats: Donors of long life had a larger count of naive CD4+ cells and greater diversity than aged donors. Considered underestimates were the diversity estimates obtained from one million T cells.

The CDR3 spans 14 residues. V was trimmed by 7 bases and J by 9 bases, leaving 16 bases between them. Germline assignment: CDR1 SEHNR and CDR2 FQNEAQ (reference sequence). Primers used in a second PCR of about 6 to 11 cycles were a sample-barcoded 5' primer and a J-beta primer mix. From the 5' RACE reads, TCRdb called clonotypes with MiXCR, one entry per CDR3 protein. The table includes more than 750,000 distinct CDR3 sequences, under 35% detected once. The data were also submitted as part of a second study, on T cells of mothers and their children. That work states: Mothers yielded over 8 million CDR3 reads, children some 3 million each. Slightly higher overlap, not significant, was seen in related mother-child pairs than in unrelated pairs.

The sample taken for sequencing was blood. This chain links TRBV7-9 with TRBJ1-6, with D unresolved. This clonotype was obtained from a woman aged 40 to 50 in good health. CDR3 bases: TGTGCCAGCACCGGACCGGGGATCAGTTCACCCCTCCACTTT. It codes for CASTGPGISSPLHF.